The 25 T cell receptor beta chains presented below share a single source sample, sequenced in a study of PD-1 blockade in mismatch repair-deficient tumors (dated by TCRdb to the late 2010s). Libraries were made using the immunoSEQ multiplex PCR assay. This is the immuneACCESS table as TCRdb keeps it, with only in-frame sequences that have V and J called. A part of the clones is gone; compared with another copy, unresolved V genes explain less than half, and the rest is unexplained. This sample holds some 120,000 clones; about 83% were observed only once. The ten largest account for roughly 4.5% of the sample. Material: peripheral blood, obtained about 13 months after starting pembrolizumab. These receptors came from an adult with mismatch repair-deficient cancer.

The chain employs TRBV27 and TRBJ2-7, with a possible D match to TRBD2 (5 bases). The germline V and J ends were trimmed by 2 bases and 3 bases, with 14 bases remaining between them. Per germline, CDR1 MNHEY and CDR2 SMNVEV (reference sequence). This CDR3 has 15 amino acids. The CDR3 bases are TGTGCCAGCAGTTTAAGCGGAGGATTTCGCTACGAGCAGTACTTC. Residues: CASSLSGGFRYEQYF.

CDR3 region: CASVGPESYEQYF. In nucleotides, the CDR3 is TGTGCCAGCGTTGGGCCAGAGTCCTACGAGCAGTACTTC. This chain uses TRBV27 with TRBJ2-7; no clear D gene. V was trimmed by 8 bases and J by 1 base, leaving 12 bases between them. This CDR3 contains 13 residues. Germline CDR1 MNHEY, CDR2 SMNVEV (reference sequence).

The rearrangement links TRBV19 to TRBJ2-7; 9 bases are shared with TRBD2. The germline gives CDR1 LNHDA, CDR2 SQIVND (reference sequence). The CDR3 is 20 residues long. Unmatched junction bases numbered 19, after V lost 3 bases and J lost 1 base. CDR3 sequence (DNA): TGTGCCAGTAGTATGACCCGGGGTACTAGCGGGCGCCGAGGGTCCTACGAGCAGTACTTC. It translates to CASSMTRGTSGRRGSYEQYF.

The V gene is TRBV9, the J gene TRBJ2-3; 16 bases are shared with TRBD2. Per the germline V gene, CDR1 is SGDLS and CDR2 is YYNGEE. The CDR3 extends over 18 amino acids. The junction had 6 bases not matched to a gene; V was cut back by 2 bases and J by 3 bases. This chain's CDR3 is CASSVGLAGGGGTDTQYF. For the CDR3, the DNA is TGTGCCAGCAGCGTGGGACTAGCGGGAGGGGGTGGTACAGATACGCAGTATTTT.

V and J are TRBV30 and TRBJ1-5; D perhaps matches TRBD1 (5 bases). CDR3 length: 14 residues. V shed 0 bases and J shed 5 bases, with 11 bases lying between them. Germline loops: CDR1 GTSNPN, CDR2 SVGIG (reference sequence). CDR3 nucleotides: TGTGCCTGGAGTGTCGGAGGGGTTGATCAGCCCCAGCATTTT. Amino acids: CAWSVGGVDQPQHF. Based on the CDR3 plus reference TRBV30 and TRBJ1-5, the full variable domain is SQTIHQWPATLVQPVGSPLSLECTVEGTSNPNLYWYRQAAGRGLQLLFYSVGIGQISSEVPQNLSASRPQDRQFILSSKKLLLSDSGFYLCAWSVGGVDQPQHFGDGTRLSIL.

The V gene is TRBV10-1, the J gene TRBJ2-7; TRBD2 might be the D (5 bases). This CDR3 is built from 14 residues. Trimming removed 1 base from V and 2 bases from J, with 9 bases in between. Looked up from germline, CDR1 is WNHNN and CDR2 is SYGVQD (reference sequence). The CDR3 is CASSEFLAPYEQYF. The CDR3 nucleotides are TGCGCCAGCAGTGAGTTCCTAGCACCCTACGAGCAGTACTTC.

This chain links TRBV27 with TRBJ2-3, with D possibly TRBD1 on 6 matching bases. Germline values: CDR1 MNHEY, CDR2 SMNVEV (reference sequence). CDR3 length equals 16 residues. V was clipped by 3 bases and J by 2 bases, with 15 bases between them. CDR3 nucleotides: TGTGCCAGCAGTTTCGGCAGGGGTTACACCACAGATACGCAGTATTTT. The encoded protein is CASSFGRGYTTDTQYF.

The genes are TRBV4-3 and TRBJ1-2; the D is unclear. Trimming took off 0 bases at V and 5 bases at J, with 16 bases between the two ends. Germline values: CDR1 LGHNA, CDR2 YSLEER. This CDR3 is 16 amino acids long. CDR3 in amino acids: CASSQESPPSWYGYTF. The CDR3 region has the DNA TGCGCCAGCAGCCAAGAATCGCCCCCCTCGTGGTATGGCTACACCTTC.

This rearrangement joins TRBV6-6 to TRBJ1-2; a weak D match, TRBD1 (5 bases). Trimming took 7 bases from V and 5 from J, leaving 14 bases between them. Germline V gene data show CDR1 as MNHNY and CDR2 as SVGAGI (reference sequence). The CDR3 covers 13 residues. CDR3 nucleotides: TGTGCCAGCACCCCCTCATGGGGGTATGGCTACACCTTC. It yields the protein CASTPSWGYGYTF.

V usage is TRBV7-2 and J usage is TRBJ2-7, with TRBD1 matching over 8 bases. J lost 0 bases, V lost 6 bases, and 7 bases had no gene match. The CDR3 has 15 residues. Germline V lookup: CDR1 SGHTA, CDR2 FQGNSA. The CDR3 here is CASRRTGSSSYEQYF. The CDR3 DNA sequence: TGTGCCAGCAGGCGGACAGGGTCAAGCTCCTACGAGCAGTACTTC.

The rearrangement joins TRBV5-1 to TRBJ2-1; TRBD2 matches at 7 bases. The CDR3 runs 15 residues. Trimming removed 4 bases from V and 7 bases from J; junction bases left unmatched: 11. Germline CDR1 is SGHRS and CDR2 is YFSETQ. The CDR3 is CASSTGEWGGNEQFF. CDR3 DNA sequence: TGCGCCAGCAGCACCGGCGAGTGGGGGGGAAATGAGCAGTTCTTC.

The rearrangement links TRBV27 to TRBJ1-1; D unclear. Germline CDR1 MNHEY, CDR2 SMNVEV (reference sequence). V gave up 10 bases and J gave up 0 bases, with 12 bases separating them. This CDR3 is 13 amino acids long. The CDR3 DNA follows: TGTGCCACGAGGCAGCTCGTGAACACTGAAGCTTTCTTT. Its translation is CATRQLVNTEAFF.

The chain carries TRBV9 and TRBJ2-7; a weak D match, TRBD2 (6 bases). Trimming shortened V by 4 bases and J by 6 bases, and 17 bases separated the two germline ends. Germline loops: CDR1 SGDLS, CDR2 YYNGEE. CDR3 length equals 14 residues. DNA of the CDR3: TGTGCCAGCAGCCCAGGAGGAAGCGGGCCCGAGCAGTACTTC. Translated: CASSPGGSGPEQYF.

The V call is TRBV10-1, the J call TRBJ1-3; D uncertain. The CDR3 is 15 residues long. Per the germline V gene, CDR1 is WNHNN and CDR2 is SYGVQD (reference sequence). V was trimmed by 5 bases and J by 0 bases, leaving 11 bases between them. CDR3 bases: TGCGCCAGCAGTCCCGACGCGAGCTCTGGAAACACCATATATTTT. It is translated as CASSPDASSGNTIYF.

The V and J genes are TRBV28 and TRBJ1-2; a possible D gene is TRBD1 (6 bases). The germline CDR1 and CDR2 sequences are MDHEN and SYDVKM. The CDR3 length is 15 residues. V was shortened by 3 bases and J by 2 bases, with 13 bases between the two germline ends. This chain's CDR3 is CASSFLDRLNYGYTF. The CDR3, as DNA: TGTGCCAGCAGTTTCCTGGACAGATTAAACTATGGCTACACCTTC.

V and J are TRBV11-2 and TRBJ2-1; D may be TRBD2 (6 bases). This CDR3 has 14 residues. Germline values: CDR1 SGHAT, CDR2 FQNNGV. V was clipped by 2 bases and J by 6 bases, with 11 bases between them. CDR3 residues: CASSLSREPNEQFF. In nucleotides, the CDR3 is TGTGCCAGCAGCTTATCCCGGGAGCCCAATGAGCAGTTCTTC.

J is TRBJ2-7 and V is TRBV11-3; 10 bases are shared with TRBD1. Losses at the gene ends were 3 bases for V and 2 bases for J; bases not matched to a gene: 4. Germline loops: CDR1 SGHNT, CDR2 YENEEA. This CDR3 spans 15 amino acids. The CDR3 bases are TGTGCCAGCAGCTTGGGACAGGGGCAAACCTACGAGCAGTACTTC. This gives the protein CASSLGQGQTYEQYF.

The rearrangement uses TRBV2 and TRBJ2-4, with 8 bases that match TRBD2. CDR3 length: 14 residues. The germline V gene has CDR1 SNHLY and CDR2 FYNNEI. V lost 4 bases and J lost 1; bases outside the gene matches: 0. The CDR3 sequence is CASSAGGAKNIQYF. CDR3 in DNA: TGTGCCAGCAGTGCGGGAGGGGCCAAAAACATTCAGTACTTC.

This clone was detected a few times. V usage is TRBV19 and J usage is TRBJ2-7, with D uncertain. The germline CDR1 and CDR2 sequences are LNHDA and SQIVND (reference sequence). Trimming cost V 2 bases and J 4 bases, with 9 bases left between them. This CDR3 is 13 amino acids long. CDR3 nucleotide sequence: TGTGCCAGTAGTATACTGTTGGGGTACGAGCAGTACTTC. It is translated as CASSILLGYEQYF.

The rearrangement uses TRBV6-1 and TRBJ1-1, with D hard to call. Germline V gene sequence: CDR1 MNHNS, CDR2 SASEGT. The V end lost 1 base, the J end lost 2 bases, and 14 bases lay between the germline ends. The CDR3 covers 16 residues. The CDR3 spells CASSEEAGPANTEAFF. The CDR3 DNA is TGTGCCAGCAGTGAAGAGGCAGGACCCGCAAACACTGAAGCTTTCTTT.

This clone was seen just once. The V call is TRBV27, the J call TRBJ2-5, with TRBD1 matching 8 bases. The V and J ends lost 2 bases and 7 bases, in that order; junction bases with no gene match: 9. Germline lookup yields CDR1 MNHEY and CDR2 SMNVEV (reference sequence). The CDR3 extends over 15 amino acids. Here the CDR3 reads CASSLTRTGWGTQYF. CDR3 DNA sequence: TGTGCCAGCAGTTTAACCCGGACAGGGTGGGGGACCCAGTACTTC.

This clone was detected once. The genes are TRBV6-6 and TRBJ2-7; D is undetermined. The V gene lost 5 bases and the J gene lost 6 bases, with 11 bases spanning the gap. The germline V gene has CDR1 MNHNY and CDR2 SVGAGI (reference sequence). The CDR3 has 12 amino acids. CDR3 sequence reads: CASSGKVGEQYF. DNA for the CDR3: TGTGCCAGCAGTGGAAAAGTGGGCGAGCAGTACTTC.

The chain carries TRBV6-6 and TRBJ2-2, with 15 bases fitting TRBD2. The CDR3 sequence is 16 residues long. Germline trimming cut 10 bases from V and 5 bases from J; bases unmatched to any gene: 8. Germline V gene sequence: CDR1 MNHNY, CDR2 SVGAGI (reference sequence). CDR3 DNA: TGTGCCATCGGGGGGACTAGCGGGAGGTTGACCGGGGAGCTGTTTTTT. Protein sequence: CAIGGTSGRLTGELFF.

This chain joins TRBV5-1 and TRBJ1-2; 7 bases fit TRBD1. Looked up from germline, CDR1 is SGHRS and CDR2 is YFSETQ. V shed 4 bases, J shed 3 bases, and the junction held 9 bases outside the gene matches. The CDR3 is 15 amino acids. CDR3 loop: CASSPEGDRDYGYTF. In DNA, the CDR3 is TGCGCCAGCAGCCCCGAAGGAGACAGGGACTATGGCTACACCTTC.

The CDR3 region is CASSIPSLGQGSATNEKLFF. The CDR3 region has the DNA TGTGCCAGTAGTATACCAAGTTTGGGACAGGGCTCCGCAACTAATGAAAAACTGTTTTTT. The chain joins TRBV19 to TRBJ1-4; TRBD1 agrees at 9 bases. CDR3 size: 20 residues. The V segment lost 2 bases and the J segment 0 bases; nucleotides outside the gene matches: 13. Germline V CDR1 and CDR2: LNHDA, SQIVND (reference sequence).